This entry is about one T cell receptor (beta chain). Source study methods: Estimation of nucleated cell counts relied on the amplification of reference gene primers. The assay was immunoSEQ multiplex PCR, and TCRdb's table has in-frame clones only and misses some. That table furnishes V, J and clone size, whereas the DNA furnished D and trimming. The table records 100,000 to 130,000 clones, about two thirds of them present only once. This specimen comes from a study of blood T cell repertoires in COVID-19. For the study at large: PBMCs, B-cell-depleted T cells, or T cells were the source of the cDNA or gDNA that made up the material.

V was pared by 1 base and J by 0 bases, with 8 bases between. From germline, CDR1 is SGHAT and CDR2 FQNNGV. The CDR3 is 15 residues long. The receptor comes from a woman aged 40 to 50 with acute or convalescent COVID-19. The chain is built from TRBV11-2 and TRBJ2-3; D is uncertain. The source material was peripheral blood. The CDR3, as DNA: TGTGCCAGCAGCTTAGGGGCCCATAGCACAGATACGCAGTATTTT. It translates to CASSLGAHSTDTQYF.